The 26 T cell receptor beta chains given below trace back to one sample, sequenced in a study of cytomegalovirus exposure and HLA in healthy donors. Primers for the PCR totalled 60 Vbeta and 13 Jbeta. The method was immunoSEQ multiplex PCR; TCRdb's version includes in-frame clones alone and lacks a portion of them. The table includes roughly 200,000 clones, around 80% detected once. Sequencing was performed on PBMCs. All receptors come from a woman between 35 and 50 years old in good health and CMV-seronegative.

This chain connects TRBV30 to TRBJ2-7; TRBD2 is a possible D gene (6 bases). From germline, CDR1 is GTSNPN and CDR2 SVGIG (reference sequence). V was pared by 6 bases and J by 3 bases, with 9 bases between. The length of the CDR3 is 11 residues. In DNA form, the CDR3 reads TGTGCCTGTTTGGGGGGCTACGAGCAGTACTTC. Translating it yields CACLGGYEQYF.

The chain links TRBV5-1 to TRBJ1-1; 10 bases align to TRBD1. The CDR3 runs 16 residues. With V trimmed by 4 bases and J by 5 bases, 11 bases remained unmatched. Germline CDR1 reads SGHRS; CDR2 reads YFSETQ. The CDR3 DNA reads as TGCGCCAGCAGCCTCCTCCCACCGGGACAGGGGACTGAAGCTTTCTTT. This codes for CASSLLPPGQGTEAFF. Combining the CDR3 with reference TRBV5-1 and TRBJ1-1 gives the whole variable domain KAGVTQTPRYLIKTRGQQVTLSCSPISGHRSVSWYQQTPGQGLQFLFEYFSETQRNKGNFPGRFSGRQFSNSRSEMNVSTLELGDSALYLCASSLLPPGQGTEAFFGQGTRLTVV.

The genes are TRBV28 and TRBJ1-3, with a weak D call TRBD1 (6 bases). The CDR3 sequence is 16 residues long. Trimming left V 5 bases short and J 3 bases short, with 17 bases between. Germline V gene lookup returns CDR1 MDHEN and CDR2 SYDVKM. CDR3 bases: TGTGCCAGCAGTGACTACAGGGTACAAGGTGGAAACACCATATATTTT. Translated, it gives CASSDYRVQGGNTIYF. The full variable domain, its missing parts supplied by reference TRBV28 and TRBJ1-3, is DVKVTQSSRYLVKRTGEKVFLECVQDMDHENMFWYRQDPGLGLRLIYFSYDVKMKEKGDIPEGYSVSREKKERFSLILESASTNQTSMYLCASSDYRVQGGNTIYFGEGSWLTVV.

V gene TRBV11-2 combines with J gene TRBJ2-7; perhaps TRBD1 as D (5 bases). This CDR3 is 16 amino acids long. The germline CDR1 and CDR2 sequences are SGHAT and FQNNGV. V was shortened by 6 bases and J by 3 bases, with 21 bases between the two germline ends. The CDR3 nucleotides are TGTGCCAGCAGACAGGCCCCAGGGTGGGAAATCTACGAGCAGTACTTC. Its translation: CASRQAPGWEIYEQYF.

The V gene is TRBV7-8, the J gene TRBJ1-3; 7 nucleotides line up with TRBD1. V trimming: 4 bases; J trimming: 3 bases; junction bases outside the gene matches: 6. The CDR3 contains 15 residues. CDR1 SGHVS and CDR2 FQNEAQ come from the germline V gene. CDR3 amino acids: CASSSTPGGGNTIYF. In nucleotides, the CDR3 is TGTGCCAGCAGCTCTACCCCAGGGGGTGGAAACACCATATATTTT.

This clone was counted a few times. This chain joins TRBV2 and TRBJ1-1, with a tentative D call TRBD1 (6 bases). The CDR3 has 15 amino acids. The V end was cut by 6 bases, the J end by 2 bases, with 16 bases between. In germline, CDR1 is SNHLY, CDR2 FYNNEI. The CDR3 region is CASSPLRGSNTEAFF. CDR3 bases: TGTGCCAGCAGCCCCTTAAGGGGGTCAAACACTGAAGCTTTCTTT.

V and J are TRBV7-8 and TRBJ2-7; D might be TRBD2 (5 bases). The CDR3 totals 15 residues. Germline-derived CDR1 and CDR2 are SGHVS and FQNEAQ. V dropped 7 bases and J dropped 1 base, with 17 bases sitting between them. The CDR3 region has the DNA TGTGCCAGCACCACCCCCGAGGGCCTGTCCTACGAGCAGTACTTC. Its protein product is CASTTPEGLSYEQYF.

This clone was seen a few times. The DNA of the CDR3 is TGTGCCAGCAGAGATCCGGGACAGGGATACGAGCAGTACTTC. Residues: CASRDPGQGYEQYF. The chain recombines TRBV6-5 with TRBJ2-7; 9 bases map to TRBD1. CDR1 MNHEY and CDR2 SVGAGI come from the germline V gene. V dropped 6 bases and J dropped 4; count of bases not matched to a gene: 7. This CDR3 region has 14 residues.

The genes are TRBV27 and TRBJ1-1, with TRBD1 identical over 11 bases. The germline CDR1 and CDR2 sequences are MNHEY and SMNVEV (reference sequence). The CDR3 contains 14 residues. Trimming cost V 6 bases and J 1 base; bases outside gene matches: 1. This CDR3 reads CASRDRGQNTEAFF. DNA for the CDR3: TGTGCCAGCAGGGACAGGGGGCAGAACACTGAAGCTTTCTTT.

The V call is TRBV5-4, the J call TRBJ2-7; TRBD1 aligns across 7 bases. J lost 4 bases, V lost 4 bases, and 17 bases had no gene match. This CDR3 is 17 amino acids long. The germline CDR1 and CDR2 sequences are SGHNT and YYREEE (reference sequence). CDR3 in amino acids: CASSAAENRGPRYEQYF. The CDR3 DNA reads TGTGCCAGCAGCGCGGCTGAGAACAGGGGCCCCAGGTACGAGCAGTACTTC. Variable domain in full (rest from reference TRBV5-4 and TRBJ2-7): ETGVTQSPTHLIKTRGQQVTLRCSSQSGHNTVSWYQQALGQGPQFIFQYYREEENGRGNFPPRFSGLQFPNYSSELNVNALELDDSALYLCASSAAENRGPRYEQYFGPGTRLTVT.

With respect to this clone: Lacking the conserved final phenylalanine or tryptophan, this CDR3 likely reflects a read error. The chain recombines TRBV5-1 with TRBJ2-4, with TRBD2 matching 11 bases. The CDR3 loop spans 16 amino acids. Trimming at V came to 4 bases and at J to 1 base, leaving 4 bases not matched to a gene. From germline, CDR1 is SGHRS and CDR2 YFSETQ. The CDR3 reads CASSATSGGAKNIQYL. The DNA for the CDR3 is TGCGCCAGCAGCGCAACTAGCGGGGGTGCCAAAAACATTCAGTACCTC.

The CDR3 spells CASSLAAGANTGELFF. The CDR3, as DNA: TGTGCCAGCAGCTTAGCCGCGGGGGCTAACACCGGGGAGCTGTTTTTT. V is TRBV7-6 and J is TRBJ2-2, with a tentative D call TRBD2 (7 bases). The V gene lost 0 bases and the J gene lost 2 bases, with 10 bases spanning the gap. The V gene's germline CDR1 is SGHVS and CDR2 FNYEAQ. The CDR3 covers 16 residues.

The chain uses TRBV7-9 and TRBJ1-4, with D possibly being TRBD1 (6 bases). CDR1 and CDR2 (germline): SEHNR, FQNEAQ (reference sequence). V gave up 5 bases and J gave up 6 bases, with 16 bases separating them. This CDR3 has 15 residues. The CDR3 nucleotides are TGTGCCAGCAGCACCCACAGGGTACGATATGAAAAACTGTTTTTT. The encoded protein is CASSTHRVRYEKLFF.

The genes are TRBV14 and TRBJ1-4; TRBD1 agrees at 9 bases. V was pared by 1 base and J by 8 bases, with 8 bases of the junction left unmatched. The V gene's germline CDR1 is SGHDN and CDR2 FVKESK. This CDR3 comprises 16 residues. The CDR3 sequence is CASSQGRRQGEEKLFF. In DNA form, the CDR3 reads TGTGCCAGCAGCCAAGGTCGTCGACAGGGGGAGGAAAAACTGTTTTTT.

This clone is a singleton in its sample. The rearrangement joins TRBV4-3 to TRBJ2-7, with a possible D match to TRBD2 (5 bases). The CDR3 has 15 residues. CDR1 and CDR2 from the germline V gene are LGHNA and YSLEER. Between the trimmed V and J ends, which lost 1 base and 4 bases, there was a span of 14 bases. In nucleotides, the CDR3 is TGCGCCAGCAGCCAAGCGGGGAAACCCCCTTACGAGCAGTACTTC. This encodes CASSQAGKPPYEQYF.

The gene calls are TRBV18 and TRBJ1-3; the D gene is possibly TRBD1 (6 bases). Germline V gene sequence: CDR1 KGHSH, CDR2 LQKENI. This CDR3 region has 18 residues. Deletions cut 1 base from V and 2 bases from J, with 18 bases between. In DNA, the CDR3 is TGTGCCAGCTCACCACGAGACAGGATTGGTTATCCTGGAAACACCATATATTTT. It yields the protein CASSPRDRIGYPGNTIYF.

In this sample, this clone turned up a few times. The CDR3 sequence is CASSLAGTGGDKLFF. The CDR3 DNA is TGTGCCAGCAGCTTAGCGGGGACAGGGGGCGACAAACTGTTTTTT. This chain connects TRBV7-8 to TRBJ1-4; TRBD1 aligns across 12 bases. With V trimmed by 0 bases and J by 11 bases, 4 bases remained unmatched. CDR3 size: 15 residues. Germline V gives CDR1 SGHVS, CDR2 FQNEAQ.

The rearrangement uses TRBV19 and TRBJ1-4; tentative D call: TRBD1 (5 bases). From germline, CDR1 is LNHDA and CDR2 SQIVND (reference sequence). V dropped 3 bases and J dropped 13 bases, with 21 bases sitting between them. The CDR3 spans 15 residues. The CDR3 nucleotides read TGTGCCAGTAGTATGGGGCCTGGACAACTCTCGAGACTGTTTTTT. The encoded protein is CASSMGPGQLSRLFF.

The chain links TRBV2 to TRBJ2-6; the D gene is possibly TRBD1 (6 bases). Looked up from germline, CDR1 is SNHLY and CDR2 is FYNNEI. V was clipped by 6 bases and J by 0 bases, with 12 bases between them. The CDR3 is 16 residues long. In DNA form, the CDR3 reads TGTGCCAGCAGACACAGGGAATCCTCTGGGGCCAACGTCCTGACTTTC. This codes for CASRHRESSGANVLTF.

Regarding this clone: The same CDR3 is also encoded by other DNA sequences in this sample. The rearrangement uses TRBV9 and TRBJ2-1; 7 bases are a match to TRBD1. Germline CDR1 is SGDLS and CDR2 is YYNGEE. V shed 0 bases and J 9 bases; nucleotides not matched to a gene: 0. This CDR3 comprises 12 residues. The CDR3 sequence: CASSVDRGEQFF. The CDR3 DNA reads TGTGCCAGCAGCGTAGACAGGGGTGAGCAGTTCTTC. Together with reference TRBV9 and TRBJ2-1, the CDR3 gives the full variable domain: DSGVTQTPKHLITATGQRVTLRCSPRSGDLSVYWYQQSLDQGLQFLIQYYNGEERAKGNILERFSAQQFPDLHSELNLSSLELGDSALYFCASSVDRGEQFFGPGTRLTVL.

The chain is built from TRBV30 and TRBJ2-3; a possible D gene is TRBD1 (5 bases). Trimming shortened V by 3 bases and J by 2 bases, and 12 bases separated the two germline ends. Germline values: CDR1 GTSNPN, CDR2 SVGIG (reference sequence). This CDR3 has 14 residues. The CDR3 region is CAWRGRGHTDTQYF. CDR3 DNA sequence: TGTGCCTGGAGGGGAAGAGGACACACAGATACGCAGTATTTT.

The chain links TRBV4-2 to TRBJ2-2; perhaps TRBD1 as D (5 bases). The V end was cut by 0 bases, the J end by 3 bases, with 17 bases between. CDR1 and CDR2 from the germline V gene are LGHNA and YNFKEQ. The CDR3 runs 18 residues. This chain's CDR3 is CASSQEGPSHLDTGELFF. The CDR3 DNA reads TGTGCCAGCAGCCAAGAGGGGCCCAGCCATCTTGACACCGGGGAGCTGTTTTTT.

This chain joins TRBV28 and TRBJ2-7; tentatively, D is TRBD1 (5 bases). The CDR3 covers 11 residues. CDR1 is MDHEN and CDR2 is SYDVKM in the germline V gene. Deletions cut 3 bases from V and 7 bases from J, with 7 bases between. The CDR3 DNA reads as TGTGCCAGCAGTTTTAGGACAGAGCAGTACTTC. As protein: CASSFRTEQYF. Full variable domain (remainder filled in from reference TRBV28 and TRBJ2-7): DVKVTQSSRYLVKRTGEKVFLECVQDMDHENMFWYRQDPGLGLRLIYFSYDVKMKEKGDIPEGYSVSREKKERFSLILESASTNQTSMYLCASSFRTEQYFGPGTRLTVT.

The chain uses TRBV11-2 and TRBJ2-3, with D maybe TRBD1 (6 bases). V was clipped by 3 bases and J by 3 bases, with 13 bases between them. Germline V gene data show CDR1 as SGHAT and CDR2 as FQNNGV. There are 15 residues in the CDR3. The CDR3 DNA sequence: TGTGCCAGCAGCTTTGCGGACAGCACGACAGATACGCAGTATTTT. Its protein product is CASSFADSTTDTQYF. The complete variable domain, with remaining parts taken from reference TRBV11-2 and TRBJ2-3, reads EAGVAQSPRYKIIEKRQSVAFWCNPISGHATLYWYQQILGQGPKLLIQFQNNGVVDDSQLPKDRFSAERLKGVDSTLKIQPAKLEDSAVYLCASSFADSTTDTQYFGPGTRLTVL.

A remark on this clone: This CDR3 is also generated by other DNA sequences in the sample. The CDR3 DNA reads as TGTGCCAGCAGCGTAGGCAGGGGCACTGAAGCTTTCTTT. Protein sequence: CASSVGRGTEAFF. V gene TRBV9 combines with J gene TRBJ1-1; weak D call: TRBD1 (6 bases). With 0 bases removed from V and 4 bases from J, the gap between germline ends came to 7 bases. Germline V gives CDR1 SGDLS, CDR2 YYNGEE. The CDR3 has 13 amino acids.

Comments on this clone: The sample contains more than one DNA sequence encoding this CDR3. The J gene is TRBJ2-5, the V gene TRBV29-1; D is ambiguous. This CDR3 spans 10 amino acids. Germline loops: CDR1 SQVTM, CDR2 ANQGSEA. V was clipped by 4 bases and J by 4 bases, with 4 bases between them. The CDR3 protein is CSVGGETQYF. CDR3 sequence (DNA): TGCAGCGTTGGAGGAGAGACCCAGTACTTC.